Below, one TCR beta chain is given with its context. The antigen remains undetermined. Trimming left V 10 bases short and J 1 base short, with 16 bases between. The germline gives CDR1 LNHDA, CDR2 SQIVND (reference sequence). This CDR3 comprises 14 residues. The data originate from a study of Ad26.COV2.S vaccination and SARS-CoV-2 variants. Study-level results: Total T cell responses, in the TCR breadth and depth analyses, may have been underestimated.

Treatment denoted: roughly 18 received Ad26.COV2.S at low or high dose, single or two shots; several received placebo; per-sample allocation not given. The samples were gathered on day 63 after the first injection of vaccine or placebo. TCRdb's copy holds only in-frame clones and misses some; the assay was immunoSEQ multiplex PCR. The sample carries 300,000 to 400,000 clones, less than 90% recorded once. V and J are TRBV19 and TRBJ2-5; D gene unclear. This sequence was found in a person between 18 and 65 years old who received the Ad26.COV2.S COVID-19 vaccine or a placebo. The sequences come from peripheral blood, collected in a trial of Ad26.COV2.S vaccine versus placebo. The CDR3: CATPRPPVQETQYF. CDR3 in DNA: TGTGCCACCCCGAGGCCGCCTGTCCAAGAGACCCAGTACTTC. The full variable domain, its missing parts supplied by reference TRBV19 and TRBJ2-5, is DGGITQSPKYLFRKEGQNVTLSCEQNLNHDAMYWYRQDPGQGLRLIYYSQIVNDFQKGDIAEGYSVSREKKESFPLTVTSAQKNPTAFYLCATPRPPVQETQYFGPGTRLLVL.